The 25 T cell receptor beta chains presented below share a single source sample, sequenced in a study of CD8 T cells in ankylosing spondylitis. TCRdb re-analysed the 5' RACE reads in MiXCR, keeping a single row per CDR3 protein. The sample lists more than 600,000 distinct CDR3 sequences; around a fifth were seen once. Study outcomes and limitations: A motif in TCR beta, a set of 8 or 9 highly homologous variants, appeared characteristic of ankylosing spondylitis blood.

The antigens these receptors bind are not known. Sequencing used blood, either unsorted or a sorted T cell fraction (not recorded which). These receptors were collected from a male donor with ankylosing spondylitis.

The chain recombines TRBV20-1 with TRBJ2-1; tentative D call: TRBD2 (5 bases). Trimming stripped 7 bases from V and 4 bases from J, with 17 bases between. Germline loops: CDR1 DFQATT, CDR2 SNEGSKA (reference sequence). The CDR3 contains 14 residues. The DNA for the CDR3 is TGCAGTGGCCTAGCTCGTCCAGTTTACAATGAGCAGTTCTTC. It is translated as CSGLARPVYNEQFF.

This chain joins TRBV5-5 and TRBJ2-2; D might be TRBD1 (6 bases). The CDR3 runs to 16 residues. Germline CDR1 and CDR2: SGHKS and YYEKEE (reference sequence). Trimming cost V 0 bases and J 0 bases, with 9 bases left between them. CDR3 DNA sequence: TGTGCCAGCAGCTTGGTCGGGACAACGAACACCGGGGAGCTGTTTTTT. Translation gives CASSLVGTTNTGELFF.

The chain links TRBV7-9 to TRBJ2-7, with D perhaps TRBD1 or TRBD2 (5 bases each). This CDR3 spans 16 amino acids. Germline CDR1 SEHNR, CDR2 FQNEAQ (reference sequence). Trimming took 0 bases from V and 3 from J, leaving 15 bases between them. CDR3 nucleotides: TGTGCCAGCAGCTTAGCGGGGGTGGGGATGGTCTACGAGCAGTACTTC. Translation gives CASSLAGVGMVYEQYF.

The chain links TRBV12-3 or TRBV12-4 to TRBJ2-7, with TRBD1 matching 10 bases. The CDR3 contains 15 residues. V trimming: 4 bases; J trimming: 5 bases; junction bases outside the gene matches: 8. The chain's CDR3 is CASSSGTGVKHEQYF. The CDR3 DNA reads as TGTGCCAGCAGTTCTGGGACAGGGGTGAAACACGAGCAGTACTTC.

V gene TRBV11-2 combines with J gene TRBJ2-2; D not resolved. The germline V gene encodes CDR1 SGHAT and CDR2 FQNNGV. CDR3 length equals 14 residues. Trimming cost V 2 bases and J 3 bases, with 7 bases left between them. The CDR3 region has the DNA TGTGCCAGCAGCTTAAACAGTTACACCGGGGAGCTGTTTTTT. Encoded protein: CASSLNSYTGELFF.

This clonotype has more than one count but fewer than ten. The chain links TRBV7-9 to TRBJ1-1; a possible D gene is TRBD1 (5 bases). Germline V gene data show CDR1 as SEHNR and CDR2 as FQNEAQ (reference sequence). V gave up 1 base and J gave up 4 bases, with 13 bases separating them. This CDR3 has 15 amino acids. In DNA, the CDR3 is TGTGCCAGCAGCTTAGAAGGCAGGGTGAGCACTGAAGCTTTCTTT. It is translated as CASSLEGRVSTEAFF.

The chain employs TRBV7-8 and TRBJ2-2; 7 bases align to TRBD1. The germline CDR1 and CDR2 sequences are SGHVS and FQNEAQ. After removal of 5 bases from V and 4 bases from J, the junction contained 7 bases not matched to a gene. The CDR3 covers 15 residues. CDR3 bases: TGTGCCAGCAGCACCGACAGGGTTGGCACCGGGGAGCTGTTTTTT. Its translation is CASSTDRVGTGELFF.

This rearrangement joins TRBV20-1 to TRBJ2-1; TRBD1 agrees at 7 bases. Germline trimming cut 2 bases from V and 8 bases from J; bases unmatched to any gene: 6. Looked up from germline, CDR1 is DFQATT and CDR2 is SNEGSKA (reference sequence). The CDR3 is made up of 13 amino acids. Written as DNA, the CDR3 is TGCAGTGCTAGATATGACAGGGTAGATGAGCAGTTCTTC. Its protein is CSARYDRVDEQFF.

CDR3 in amino acids: CASSLYKGVGADTQYF. CDR3 nucleotide sequence: TGTGCCAGCAGCTTGTATAAGGGAGTCGGTGCAGATACGCAGTATTTT. The rearrangement joins TRBV5-8 to TRBJ2-3; D is possibly TRBD2 (5 bases). The CDR3 spans 16 residues. Germline CDR1 is SGHTS and CDR2 is YDEGEE. V was pared by 1 base and J by 4 bases, with 16 bases between. Supplemented by reference TRBV5-8 and TRBJ2-3, the full variable domain reads EAGVTQSPTHLIKTRGQQATLRCSPISGHTSVYWYQQALGLGLQFLLWYDEGEERNRGNFPPRFSGRQFPNYSSELNVNALELEDSALYLCASSLYKGVGADTQYFGPGTRLTVL.

This chain joins TRBV7-2 and TRBJ2-2; tentatively, D is TRBD1 (5 bases). The CDR3 length is 15 residues. Germline CDR1 is SGHTA and CDR2 is FQGNSA. Trimming removed 4 bases at V and 1 base at J, with 10 bases between. In DNA form, the CDR3 reads TGTGCCAGCAGCTATTTTACAGGGAACACCGGGGAGCTGTTTTTT. Amino acid sequence: CASSYFTGNTGELFF. Full variable domain (outside the CDR3, taken from reference TRBV7-2 and TRBJ2-2): GAGVSQSPSNKVTEKGKDVELRCDPISGHTALYWYRQSLGQGLEFLIYFQGNSAPDKSGLPSDRFSAERTGGSVSTLTIQRTQQEDSAVYLCASSYFTGNTGELFFGEGSRLTVL.

This chain links TRBV12-3 or TRBV12-4 with TRBJ1-3; D remains ambiguous. V lost 1 base, J lost 7 bases, and 17 bases lay in between. The CDR3 runs 16 residues. CDR3 nucleotide sequence: TGTGCCAGCAGTTTAGGACGGGCAGGTTCTATGAACACCATATATTTT. Translated: CASSLGRAGSMNTIYF.

The chain is built from TRBV29-1 and TRBJ2-6; 9 positions match TRBD1. Trimming took 8 bases from V and 0 from J; bases not matched to a gene: 14. The CDR3 runs 18 residues. Germline V lookup: CDR1 SQVTM, CDR2 ANQGSEA. CDR3 residues: CSFTGGAGRNSGANVLTF. In DNA form, the CDR3 reads TGCAGCTTTACAGGGGGCGCAGGAAGAAACTCTGGGGCCAACGTCCTGACTTTC.

This sequence joins TRBV6-2 or TRBV6-3 and TRBJ2-7; 9 nucleotides agree with TRBD1. Germline V gene lookup returns CDR1 MNHEY and CDR2 SVGEGT. After removal of 2 bases from V and 2 bases from J, the junction contained 7 bases not matched to a gene. The CDR3 sequence is 16 residues long. In nucleotides, the CDR3 is TGTGCCAGCAGTTACGGGGGACAGGGATATCCCTACGAGCAGTACTTC. This translates into CASSYGGQGYPYEQYF.

The chain employs TRBV6-1 and TRBJ1-5; possible D gene TRBD1, 5 bases. The V and J ends lost 6 bases and 8 bases respectively, with 14 bases between them. The length of the CDR3 is 13 residues. Germline V gene sequence: CDR1 MNHNS, CDR2 SASEGT. CDR3 in DNA: TGTGCCAGCAGGGAGACAGCGGCGGAGCCCCAGCATTTT. Translating gives CASRETAAEPQHF.

This chain uses TRBV11-3 with TRBJ1-1, with 8 bases that match TRBD1. In germline, CDR1 is SGHNT, CDR2 YENEEA. V dropped 5 bases and J dropped 6; count of bases not matched to a gene: 8. CDR3 length equals 14 residues. This chain's CDR3 is CASSPRTGSSEAFF. CDR3 in DNA: TGTGCCAGCAGCCCACGGACAGGGAGCTCTGAAGCTTTCTTT.

The rearrangement uses TRBV5-1 and TRBJ1-1, with 10 bases fitting TRBD1. This CDR3 has 16 amino acids. Trimming cost V 4 bases and J 0 bases; bases outside gene matches: 6. Per the germline V gene, CDR1 is SGHRS and CDR2 is YFSETQ. The CDR3 sequence: CASSPGQGLMNTEAFF. The CDR3 nucleotides read TGCGCCAGCAGCCCGGGACAGGGGCTCATGAACACTGAAGCTTTCTTT.

This clonotype was seen a handful of times. V gene TRBV28 combines with J gene TRBJ2-7; D might be TRBD2 (5 bases). This CDR3 has 14 residues. Trimming took 4 bases from V and 3 from J, leaving 13 bases between them. Germline V lookup: CDR1 MDHEN, CDR2 SYDVKM. The CDR3 sequence: CASSSRTAHYEQYF. The CDR3 nucleotides read TGTGCCAGCAGTTCACGGACTGCACACTACGAGCAGTACTTC.

The V call is TRBV30, the J call TRBJ2-1; 10 bases fit TRBD2. The CDR3 runs 13 residues. The ends lost 0 bases at V and 10 bases at J; junction bases unmatched: 3. The germline CDR1 and CDR2 sequences are GTSNPN and SVGIG (reference sequence). DNA of the CDR3: TGTGCCTGGAGTGTAGCGGGGGGGTGGGAGCAGTTCTTC. Its translation: CAWSVAGGWEQFF.

This clonotype occurred a few times. This chain uses TRBV7-9 with TRBJ1-6; D call uncertain. From germline, CDR1 is SEHNR and CDR2 FQNEAQ (reference sequence). The CDR3 is made up of 13 amino acids. The ends were cut back, 7 bases at V and 14 bases at J, with 18 bases in the middle. The CDR3 here is CASTPPAEISLHF. Written as DNA, the CDR3 is TGTGCCAGCACCCCCCCGGCGGAAATCTCCCTCCACTTT.

The chain recombines TRBV29-1 with TRBJ2-7; possibly TRBD2 for D (5 bases). The CDR3 extends over 14 amino acids. Germline values: CDR1 SQVTM, CDR2 ANQGSEA. V was trimmed by 5 bases and J by 0 bases, leaving 14 bases between them. The CDR3, as DNA: TGCAGCGTTCGGAGGTGGCCCAGCTCCTACGAGCAGTACTTC. Residues: CSVRRWPSSYEQYF.

In its sample, this clonotype was seen a few times. The gene calls are TRBV20-1 and TRBJ2-1; TRBD2 matches at 12 bases. CDR1 and CDR2 (germline): DFQATT, SNEGSKA (reference sequence). The CDR3 totals 15 residues. V was pared by 3 bases and J by 4 bases, with 4 bases of the junction left unmatched. The CDR3 spells CSASPGTSGYNEQFF. The CDR3 DNA sequence: TGCAGTGCTAGCCCGGGGACTAGCGGGTACAATGAGCAGTTCTTC.

This clonotype appeared a few times. The CDR3 loop reads CASRPRVNTGELFF. CDR3 coding DNA: TGTGCCAGCAGGCCCCGGGTAAACACCGGGGAGCTGTTTTTT. This chain connects TRBV6-1 to TRBJ2-2; unclear D gene. V was pared by 6 bases and J by 2 bases, with 10 bases between. Germline CDR1 is MNHNS and CDR2 is SASEGT. The CDR3 is 14 amino acids.

This clonotype was seen a few times. The chain combines TRBV29-1 with TRBJ2-1; 9 bases agree with TRBD2. The CDR3 contains 15 residues. From germline, CDR1 is SQVTM and CDR2 ANQGSEA. Germline trimming cut 6 bases from V and 2 bases from J; bases unmatched to any gene: 8. CDR3 in amino acids: CSVDWTSVTYNEQFF. The CDR3 DNA sequence: TGCAGCGTGGATTGGACTAGCGTGACCTACAATGAGCAGTTCTTC.

This rearrangement joins TRBV12-3 or TRBV12-4 to TRBJ2-7, with TRBD1 identical over 8 bases. With V trimmed by 2 bases and J by 1 base, 10 bases remained unmatched. The CDR3 length is 17 residues. CDR3: CASSLTTGGLTSYEQYF. CDR3 nucleotide sequence: TGTGCCAGCAGTTTAACCACAGGGGGTTTGACGTCCTACGAGCAGTACTTC.

This clonotype was observed a handful of times. This chain uses TRBV12-3 or TRBV12-4 with TRBJ2-3, with D perhaps TRBD2 (6 bases). This CDR3 is built from 14 residues. Trimming removed 1 base at V and 7 bases at J, with 12 bases between. The DNA for the CDR3 is TGTGCCAGCAGTTTAGGACTAGAGAGGAATACGCAGTATTTT. Translating it yields CASSLGLERNTQYF.